Each of the 4 T cell receptor beta chains below was sequenced from the same sample in a study of cytomegalovirus exposure and HLA in healthy donors. The PCR was carried out with 60 Vbeta primers and 13 Jbeta primers. Using immunoSEQ multiplex PCR, the repertoire was profiled, and TCRdb retains in-frame clones only, with some absent. The sample contains about 62,000 clones, about 77% of which appear only once. The material sequenced was PBMCs. The receptors were gathered from a man aged 35 to 55 in good health and CMV-seronegative.

The V gene is TRBV7-3, the J gene TRBJ2-3; TRBD2 agrees at 7 bases. The CDR3 runs 15 residues. CDR1 and CDR2 from the germline V gene are SGHTA and FQGTGA. The V and J ends lost 9 bases and 4 bases, in that order; junction bases with no gene match: 13. CDR3 protein: CARVNGGDLPDTQYF. CDR3 coding DNA: TGTGCCAGGGTGAATGGGGGGGATTTACCAGATACGCAGTATTTT.

The J gene is TRBJ2-7, the V gene TRBV7-9; maybe TRBD1 (5 bases). This CDR3 has 14 amino acids. Germline CDR1 SEHNR, CDR2 FQNEAQ (reference sequence). Trimming left V 5 bases short and J 6 bases short, with 17 bases between. CDR3 nucleotide sequence: TGTGCCAGCAGCCAAGGTGGCAGGGTAAGCGAGCAGTACTTC. It codes for CASSQGGRVSEQYF.

The V gene is TRBV14, the J gene TRBJ1-1, with D uncertain. Per the germline V gene, CDR1 is SGHDN and CDR2 is FVKESK. The germline V and J ends were trimmed by 6 bases and 6 bases, with 8 bases remaining between them. The CDR3 has 11 amino acids. Here the CDR3 reads CASSLGPEAFF. The CDR3 coding sequence is TGTGCCAGCAGTCTCGGTCCTGAAGCTTTCTTT.

The chain has TRBV21-1 and TRBJ2-7; the D call TRBD1 from the table was never checked on the DNA. TRBV21-1 is a known pseudogene. The CDR3 extends over 17 amino acids. CDR3 sequence reads: CASSKARATGGENEQYF. The DNA for the CDR3 is TGTGCCAGCAGCAAAGCGCGAGCGACAGGGGGCGAAAACGAGCAGTACTTC.